These 15 T cell receptor beta chains came from one sample sequenced in a study of cytomegalovirus exposure and HLA in healthy donors. Sequencing used immunoSEQ multiplex PCR; TCRdb keeps in-frame clones, though not all of them. The table has some 83,000 clones, 94% seen once. Material: PBMCs. These receptors were taken from a woman younger than 30 in good health and CMV-seropositive.

CDR3 residues: CASSPPDSLVSNSPLHF. The CDR3 DNA sequence: TGTGCCAGCTCACCACCGGACTCCCTTGTTTCCAATTCACCCCTCCACTTT. The chain links TRBV18 to TRBJ1-6, with D uncertain. This CDR3 is built from 17 residues. Trimming stripped 0 bases from V and 7 bases from J, with 16 bases between. Per the germline V gene, CDR1 is KGHSH and CDR2 is LQKENI.

The CDR3 loop reads CASSLGGGSYNEQFF. The CDR3 nucleotides read TGTGCCAGCAGCTTGGGAGGGGGCTCCTACAATGAGCAGTTCTTC. The V and J genes are TRBV5-6 and TRBJ2-1; D perhaps matches TRBD1 (6 bases). The CDR3 has 15 amino acids. Trimming stripped 0 bases from V and 0 bases from J, with 7 bases between. The germline CDR1 and CDR2 sequences are SGHDT and YYEEEE.

This chain connects TRBV19 to TRBJ1-1; possible D gene TRBD1, 6 bases. Germline V gene sequence: CDR1 LNHDA, CDR2 SQIVND (reference sequence). Trimming removed 3 bases at V and 3 bases at J, with 23 bases between. CDR3 length equals 18 residues. The CDR3 region has the DNA TGTGCCAGTAGTATTATGGGTGGCAGGGGCATCGGGGACACTGAAGCTTTCTTT. This gives the protein CASSIMGGRGIGDTEAFF.

The gene calls are TRBV5-4 and TRBJ2-5, with a tentative D call TRBD2 (6 bases). Deletions cut 4 bases from V and 5 bases from J, with 27 bases between. The CDR3 sequence is 18 residues long. Germline V lookup: CDR1 SGHNT, CDR2 YYREEE (reference sequence). The CDR3: CASSPLTSSSAGGETQYF. The CDR3 nucleotides read TGTGCCAGCAGCCCCCTGACTAGTAGTAGTGCCGGAGGTGAGACCCAGTACTTC.

This clone appeared a single time. The chain uses TRBV5-4 and TRBJ2-1, with TRBD2 matching 13 bases. V gave up 6 bases and J gave up 7 bases; unmatched junction bases: 4. Germline lookup yields CDR1 SGHNT and CDR2 YYREEE (reference sequence). This CDR3 region has 14 residues. CDR3 coding DNA: TGTGCCAGCAAACCGGGACTAGCGGGGAATGAGCAGTTCTTC. It codes for CASKPGLAGNEQFF. Based on the CDR3 plus reference TRBV5-4 and TRBJ2-1, the full variable domain is ETGVTQSPTHLIKTRGQQVTLRCSSQSGHNTVSWYQQALGQGPQFIFQYYREEENGRGNFPPRFSGLQFPNYSSELNVNALELDDSALYLCASKPGLAGNEQFFGPGTRLTVL.

The chain employs TRBV29-1 and TRBJ2-1; 9 bases agree with TRBD2. CDR1 SQVTM and CDR2 ANQGSEA come from the germline V gene. V shed 2 bases and J 1 base; nucleotides not matched to a gene: 12. This CDR3 is built from 18 residues. Here the CDR3 reads CSVEPYSVAGVSYNEQFF. The CDR3 DNA sequence: TGCAGCGTTGAACCTTATTCTGTAGCGGGAGTATCCTACAATGAGCAGTTCTTC.

The chain combines TRBV2 with TRBJ2-5; 8 bases line up with TRBD2. J lost 3 bases, V lost 10 bases, and 16 bases had no gene match. This CDR3 has 16 residues. Per the germline V gene, CDR1 is SNHLY and CDR2 is FYNNEI. This chain's CDR3 is CATGGLAGLPEETQYF. The CDR3 DNA is TGTGCCACTGGGGGGTTAGCGGGGTTACCCGAAGAGACCCAGTACTTC.

The V call is TRBV5-1, the J call TRBJ2-3; 9 bases align to TRBD2. The CDR3 is 15 amino acids. CDR1 and CDR2 from the germline V gene are SGHRS and YFSETQ. Trimming cost V 0 bases and J 4 bases; bases outside gene matches: 3. The CDR3 DNA follows: TGCGCCAGCAGCTTGGATCCTAGCGGGGCAGATACGCAGTATTTT. Translation gives CASSLDPSGADTQYF.

The V call is TRBV27, the J call TRBJ2-7, with TRBD2 matching 8 bases. Germline V gene lookup returns CDR1 MNHEY and CDR2 SMNVEV (reference sequence). After removal of 5 bases from V and 3 bases from J, the junction contained 9 bases not matched to a gene. The CDR3 is made up of 15 amino acids. In DNA, the CDR3 is TGTGCCAGCAGTCTAAGCGGGGGAGTGGGCTACGAGCAGTACTTC. It specifies CASSLSGGVGYEQYF.

DNA of the CDR3: TGCGCCAGCAGCCGGGGGACAGGGGTAAACATGAACACTGAAGCTTTCTTT. It specifies CASSRGTGVNMNTEAFF. V gene TRBV5-1 combines with J gene TRBJ1-1, with TRBD1 identical over 10 bases. V lost 4 bases and J lost 0; bases outside the gene matches: 9. This CDR3 is 17 amino acids long. The V gene's germline CDR1 is SGHRS and CDR2 YFSETQ.

The chain joins TRBV7-2 to TRBJ1-6; D remains unclear. V lost 5 bases and J 3 bases, leaving 14 bases between the germline ends. Germline loops: CDR1 SGHTA, CDR2 FQGNSA. This CDR3 is built from 16 residues. CDR3: CASSLSNSRYNSPLHF. CDR3 bases: TGTGCCAGCAGCCTTAGTAACAGCCGCTATAATTCACCCCTCCACTTT. The complete variable domain, with remaining parts taken from reference TRBV7-2 and TRBJ1-6, reads GAGVSQSPSNKVTEKGKDVELRCDPISGHTALYWYRQSLGQGLEFLIYFQGNSAPDKSGLPSDRFSAERTGGSVSTLTIQRTQQEDSAVYLCASSLSNSRYNSPLHFGNGTRLTVT.

This chain joins TRBV10-3 and TRBJ2-7; 7 bases align to TRBD1. Per the germline V gene, CDR1 is ENHRY and CDR2 is SYGVKD. V lost 6 bases and J lost 4; bases outside the gene matches: 3. There are 12 residues in the CDR3. The CDR3 spells CAIRDRLYEQYF. CDR3 nucleotide sequence: TGTGCCATCAGGGACAGGCTTTACGAGCAGTACTTC.

This clone showed up just a few times. The V and J genes are TRBV2 and TRBJ2-2; 12 bases are shared with TRBD2. Germline values: CDR1 SNHLY, CDR2 FYNNEI. The CDR3 is made up of 14 amino acids. V trimming: 6 bases; J trimming: 5 bases; junction bases outside the gene matches: 1. CDR3 region: CASRGTSGTGELFF. CDR3 in DNA: TGTGCCAGCAGGGGGACTAGCGGGACCGGGGAGCTGTTTTTT. The whole variable domain, remainder taken from reference TRBV2 and TRBJ2-2, is EPEVTQTPSHQVTQMGQEVILRCVPISNHLYFYWYRQILGQKVEFLVSFYNNEISEKSEIFDDQFSVERPDGSNFTLKIRSTKLEDSAMYFCASRGTSGTGELFFGEGSRLTVL.

The CDR3: CATSLHGTGGYEQYF. The CDR3 DNA reads TGTGCCACCAGCCTTCACGGGACAGGGGGCTACGAGCAGTACTTC. V gene TRBV15 combines with J gene TRBJ2-7; 11 bases map to TRBD1. The germline V gene has CDR1 LNHNV and CDR2 YYDKDF (reference sequence). J lost 3 bases, V lost 5 bases, and 6 bases had no gene match. The CDR3 totals 15 residues.

This clone appeared a single time. The J gene is TRBJ2-5, the V gene TRBV6-1; 10 bases align to TRBD1. Germline loops: CDR1 MNHNS, CDR2 SASEGT. This CDR3 contains 17 residues. Trimming cost V 4 bases and J 5 bases; bases outside gene matches: 13. The CDR3 DNA sequence: TGTGCCAGCAGTGGGGGACAGGGGCGCTTACCGACGGAGACCCAGTACTTC. The encoded protein is CASSGGQGRLPTETQYF.